Described below is a single T cell receptor beta chain sequence and its context. This sample was taken from a study of blood T cell repertoires in COVID-19. Study information: The study drew acute and convalescent COVID-19 samples from the United States, Italy and Spain.

The CDR3 has 14 residues. J gave up 7 bases and V 4 bases, and 10 bases lay outside the gene matches. CDR1 SGHRS and CDR2 YFSETQ come from the germline V gene. How the authors handled the data: Estimates of nucleated cell counts were drawn from the amplification of reference gene primers. Method: immunoSEQ multiplex PCR; TCRdb's copy keeps in-frame clones and lacks some. V, J and clone size reflect that table, while D and trimming were determined from the DNA. The sample holds some 160,000 clones, around 86% seen once. This TCR derives from a man in his 70s who had recovered from COVID-19. Sequencing used peripheral blood. The chain employs TRBV5-1 and TRBJ1-2; 7 bases are a match to TRBD1. The CDR3 DNA is TGCGCCAGCAGCGTAACTCAGGGGGATCGTGGCTACACCTTC. The encoded protein is CASSVTQGDRGYTF.